This entry features one TCR beta chain sequence. Random hexamers primed reverse transcription of about 0.45 to 1 ug RNA. TCRdb re-called the immunoSEQ multiplex PCR reads with MiXCR, one entry per CDR3 protein. Among around 170,000 distinct CDR3 sequences, about 95% were seen once, and the ten largest hold around 0.16%. This sample is drawn from a study of CD8 T cells in Susac syndrome. V trimming: 4 bases; J trimming: 0 bases; junction bases outside the gene matches: 6. Germline V lookup: CDR1 PRHDT, CDR2 FYEKMQ (reference sequence). The CDR3 is made up of 17 amino acids. The source material was CD8+ T cells from PBMCs. The sequence was collected from a human donor with Susac syndrome. The chain joins TRBV13 to TRBJ2-6; 7 bases align to TRBD1. CDR3 DNA: TGTGCCAGCAGCTCGGACAGGCTCAGCTCTGGGGCCAACGTCCTGACTTTC. Translating gives CASSSDRLSSGANVLTF.